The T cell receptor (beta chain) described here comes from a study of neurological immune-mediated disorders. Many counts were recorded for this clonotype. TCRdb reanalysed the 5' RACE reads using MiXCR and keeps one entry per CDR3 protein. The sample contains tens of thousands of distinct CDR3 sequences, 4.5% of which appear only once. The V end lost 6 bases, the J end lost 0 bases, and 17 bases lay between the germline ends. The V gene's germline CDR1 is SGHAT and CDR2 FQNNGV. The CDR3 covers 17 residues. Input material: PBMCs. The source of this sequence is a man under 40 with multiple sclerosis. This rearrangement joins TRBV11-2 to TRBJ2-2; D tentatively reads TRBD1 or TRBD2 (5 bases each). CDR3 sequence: CASRSYRDGSNTGELFF. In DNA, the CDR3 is TGTGCCAGCAGATCCTATCGGGACGGGTCGAACACCGGGGAGCTGTTTTTT.